One T cell receptor (beta chain) is described in this entry. CDR1 and CDR2 from the germline V gene are MGHRA and YSYEKL. This CDR3 region has 14 residues. V was pared by 2 bases and J by 2 bases, with 7 bases between. Time point indicated: newly diagnosed GD, antithyroid drugs for less than 3 months. With RNA extracted from PBMCs as input, the TCR library was made. This sample stems from a study of regulatory T cells in long-lasting Graves disease. With iRepertoire HTBI primers and Arm-PCR of CDR3 regions, TCR beta libraries were built. TCRdb called the multiplex PCR reads again in MiXCR, with one record for every CDR3 protein. The data contain fewer than 650,000 distinct CDR3 sequences, about 16% of them singletons. This sample also belongs to another study, concerning T cells in Graves' hyperthyroidism and ophthalmopathy.

The source material was peripheral blood mononuclear cells (PBMCs), sampled at new diagnosis, from a patient treated with antithyroid drugs. This chain connects TRBV4-1 to TRBJ1-5; D remains unclear. This sequence was found in a young man with Graves disease. CDR3 bases: TGCGCCAGCAGCCAAAAGGTGGGCAATCAGCCCCAGCATTTT. Its translation: CASSQKVGNQPQHF.